This T cell receptor beta chain was captured by sequencing in a study of CD8 T cells in Susac syndrome. TCR beta from blood CD8+ and CD4+ T cells was sequenced. The individuals used as controls were healthy donors who had been matched for both age and sex. TEMRA cells were FACS-enriched, with CD8+ and CD4+ T cells isolated negatively. This CDR3 comprises 15 residues. V shed 6 bases, J shed 7 bases, and the junction held 11 bases outside the gene matches. The germline CDR1 and CDR2 sequences are SGHTA and FQGNSA. Reverse transcription of roughly 0.5 to 1 ug RNA was carried out with random hexamers. The immunoSEQ assay covered 54 Vbeta and 13 Jbeta segments for CDR3. Via MiXCR, TCRdb re-called the immunoSEQ multiplex PCR reads, giving one row per CDR3 protein. This repertoire shows roughly 190,000 distinct CDR3 sequences, about 95% found once; its top ten account for 0.085% to 0.11%.

The specimen was CD4+ T cells from PBMCs. The receptor comes from a human donor in good health. The V call is TRBV7-2, the J call TRBJ2-1, with 8 bases identical to TRBD1. Here the CDR3 DNA reads TGTGCCAGCAGGCGGCAGGGGGCGGTGAATAATGAGCAGTTCTTC. It specifies CASRRQGAVNNEQFF.